The 18 T cell receptor beta chains reported below all come from one sample, sequenced in a study of OX40 agonist ivuxolimab in advanced cancers. The method was immunoSEQ multiplex PCR; TCRdb's version includes in-frame clones alone and lacks a portion of them. The sample lists about 68,000 clones, around 86% occurring once. Sequences were derived from CD4+ or CD8+ T cells sorted from blood, sampled in a trial of the OX40 agonist ivuxolimab. The receptors shown here come from an adult with an advanced solid tumor such as melanoma, head and neck, liver or kidney cancer.

The count of this clone is one. Here the CDR3 DNA reads TGTGCCAGCAGCTTAGAGGGATCATTTACAGATACGCAGTATTTT. Encoded protein: CASSLEGSFTDTQYF. The V call is TRBV7-9, the J call TRBJ2-3; D unresolved. V lost 1 base and J lost 3, with 11 bases in between. From germline, CDR1 is SEHNR and CDR2 FQNEAQ (reference sequence). This CDR3 is built from 15 residues.

V is TRBV15 and J is TRBJ2-1; 12 bases fit TRBD2. From germline, CDR1 is LNHNV and CDR2 YYDKDF (reference sequence). The CDR3 spans 16 residues. V shed 0 bases, J shed 10 bases, and the junction held 7 bases outside the gene matches. The CDR3 is CATSREPSGGAGEQFF. The CDR3 DNA sequence: TGTGCCACCAGCAGAGAACCTAGCGGGGGGGCAGGGGAGCAGTTCTTC.

The chain combines TRBV5-4 with TRBJ2-6; D uncertain. The V gene lost 7 bases and the J gene lost 0 bases, with 11 bases spanning the gap. Germline loops: CDR1 SGHNT, CDR2 YYREEE (reference sequence). CDR3 size: 15 residues. The CDR3 loop reads CASQPSSSGANVLTF. DNA for the CDR3: TGTGCCAGCCAACCCTCTAGCTCTGGGGCCAACGTCCTGACTTTC.

The J gene is TRBJ1-3, the V gene TRBV6-6, with 7 bases aligning to TRBD1. The CDR3 extends over 15 amino acids. CDR1 and CDR2 (germline): MNHNY, SVGAGI (reference sequence). V was clipped by 5 bases and J by 0 bases; unmatched bases: 4. The CDR3, as DNA: TGTGCCAGCAGTATGACAGGGAGCTCTGGAAACACCATATATTTT. Protein product: CASSMTGSSGNTIYF.

The gene calls are TRBV5-1 and TRBJ2-7; 15 nucleotides agree with TRBD2. V lost 5 bases, J lost 6 bases, and 15 bases stayed unmatched. CDR1 is SGHRS and CDR2 is YFSETQ in the germline V gene. This CDR3 spans 18 amino acids. This CDR3 is CASSPRWTSGRDSGEQYF. CDR3 nucleotide sequence: TGCGCCAGCAGTCCACGCTGGACTAGCGGGAGGGATTCGGGCGAGCAGTACTTC.

This chain uses TRBV18 with TRBJ1-3; D perhaps matches TRBD1 (6 bases). V dropped 0 bases and J dropped 4 bases, with 16 bases sitting between them. Germline CDR1 reads KGHSH; CDR2 reads LQKENI. This CDR3 is built from 17 residues. The CDR3 DNA reads as TGTGCCAGCTCACCACCAATGTCCCGACAGGTGGGAAACACCATATATTTT. Translated, it gives CASSPPMSRQVGNTIYF.

V gene TRBV19 combines with J gene TRBJ1-1, with a weak D call TRBD1 (5 bases). Trimming pared 3 bases from V and 1 base from J, leaving 18 bases between. The CDR3 contains 17 residues. Looked up from germline, CDR1 is LNHDA and CDR2 is SQIVND (reference sequence). As DNA, the CDR3 is TGTGCCAGTAGTATTCTCGACTCGGGACGGGGGAACACTGAAGCTTTCTTT. This gives the protein CASSILDSGRGNTEAFF.

This clone was counted a few times. The J gene is TRBJ1-1, the V gene TRBV7-9; 8 bases agree with TRBD1. The CDR3 contains 14 residues. V lost 5 bases to trimming and J lost 5 bases; unmatched junction nucleotides: 7. Germline-derived CDR1 and CDR2 are SEHNR and FQNEAQ (reference sequence). The chain's CDR3 is CASSRQGMRTEAFF. CDR3 coding DNA: TGTGCCAGCAGCCGACAGGGGATGAGAACTGAAGCTTTCTTT.

This chain links TRBV18 with TRBJ2-5; D is uncertain. V was shortened by 1 base and J by 3 bases, with 6 bases between the two germline ends. The germline V gene encodes CDR1 KGHSH and CDR2 LQKENI. This CDR3 comprises 13 residues. The CDR3 here is CASSPQQKETQYF. The CDR3 nucleotides read TGTGCCAGCTCACCACAACAGAAAGAGACCCAGTACTTC. The variable domain in full, with the rest retrieved from reference TRBV18 and TRBJ2-5, is NAGVMQNPRHLVRRRGQEARLRCSPMKGHSHVYWYRQLPEEGLKFMVYLQKENIIDESGMPKERFSAEFPKEGPSILRIQQVVRGDSAAYFCASSPQQKETQYFGPGTRLLVL.

The chain employs TRBV5-1 and TRBJ2-3; a possible D gene is TRBD1 (5 bases). Trimming cost V 4 bases and J 2 bases, with 17 bases left between them. The germline CDR1 and CDR2 sequences are SGHRS and YFSETQ. The CDR3 covers 16 residues. CDR3 protein: CASSLLSQGTTDTQYF. In nucleotides, the CDR3 is TGCGCCAGCAGCCTTCTATCTCAGGGAACCACAGATACGCAGTATTTT.

As for this clone: Compared with germline, one end of the junction differs, possibly owing to a read error. The V gene is TRBV29-1, the J gene TRBJ1-3, with 8 positions matching TRBD1. Germline lookup yields CDR1 SQVTM and CDR2 ANQGSEA. The CDR3 sequence is 15 residues long. The CDR3 region has the DNA TGCAGCGTTTCCAAGAGGGCCACAGGGGGGATAATTTCGAAGTTT. This translates into CSVSKRATGGIISKF.

The gene calls are TRBV11-2 and TRBJ2-2; D may be TRBD1 or TRBD2 (5 bases each). The CDR3 contains 16 residues. Trimming shortened V by 5 bases and J by 0 bases, and 13 bases separated the two germline ends. Germline-derived CDR1 and CDR2 are SGHAT and FQNNGV. CDR3 sequence reads: CASSKTGTSNTGELFF. The CDR3 DNA reads TGTGCCAGCAGCAAAACCGGGACGTCGAACACCGGGGAGCTGTTTTTT.

This chain links TRBV28 with TRBJ1-2, with 11 bases identical to TRBD1. Germline V CDR1 and CDR2: MDHEN, SYDVKM. The CDR3 consists of 16 residues. After removal of 1 base from V and 8 bases from J, the junction contained 9 bases not matched to a gene. CDR3 amino acids: CASSLSRTGGAKGYTF. Written as DNA, the CDR3 is TGTGCCAGCAGTTTATCTCGGACAGGGGGCGCGAAGGGCTACACCTTC.

The gene calls are TRBV5-1 and TRBJ2-5; tentatively, D is TRBD2 (5 bases). Trimming left V 4 bases short and J 2 bases short, with 18 bases between. The CDR3 covers 16 residues. Germline CDR1 and CDR2: SGHRS and YFSETQ. The CDR3 DNA reads as TGCGCCAGCAGCCCTGCTAGCCGGGGAAGGCAAGAGACCCAGTACTTC. This sequence encodes CASSPASRGRQETQYF.

The genes are TRBV5-4 and TRBJ2-5; D unresolved. Germline V gene lookup returns CDR1 SGHNT and CDR2 YYREEE (reference sequence). With 5 bases removed from V and 1 base from J, the gap between germline ends came to 9 bases. The CDR3 length is 13 residues. The CDR3 sequence is CASSKDIQETQYF. CDR3 DNA sequence: TGTGCCAGCAGTAAAGACATCCAAGAGACCCAGTACTTC.

This clone has a single count. V is TRBV6-1 and J is TRBJ2-7; TRBD1 or TRBD2 may be the D gene (6 bases each). This CDR3 spans 15 amino acids. V was trimmed by 4 bases and J by 2 bases, leaving 15 bases between them. From germline, CDR1 is MNHNS and CDR2 SASEGT. The CDR3 DNA reads as TGTGCCAGCAGTGCCCGACAGGAGGGACCCTACGAGCAGTACTTC. Translated: CASSARQEGPYEQYF.

The V gene is TRBV5-6, the J gene TRBJ2-1; TRBD2 matches at 8 bases. CDR1 and CDR2 from the germline V gene are SGHDT and YYEEEE. After removal of 0 bases from V and 8 bases from J, the junction contained 10 bases not matched to a gene. This CDR3 spans 16 amino acids. Here the CDR3 reads CASSLGRGAINHEQFF. The DNA for the CDR3 is TGTGCCAGCAGCTTGGGGCGGGGGGCGATAAACCATGAGCAGTTCTTC.

The chain uses TRBV2 and TRBJ1-5; maybe TRBD1 (5 bases). This CDR3 contains 13 residues. V was clipped by 7 bases and J by 9 bases, with 16 bases between them. Germline V gene lookup returns CDR1 SNHLY and CDR2 FYNNEI. This CDR3 reads CASTAGLARPQHF. CDR3 nucleotide sequence: TGTGCCAGCACCGCAGGGCTCGCTAGGCCCCAGCATTTT.